This T cell receptor beta chain was profiled in a study of T cell responses to AZD1222 COVID-19 vaccine. Second doses were pooled across both intervals (about 4 or about 12 weeks). Sequenced by immunoSEQ multiplex PCR; TCRdb stores in-frame clones only, minus some. The data show some 150,000 clones, with 88% seen just once and 4% to 5.5% held by the top ten. Note on this clone: Its antigen is not known.

The CDR3 is 15 residues long. The germline V gene has CDR1 MRHNA and CDR2 SNTAGT. V gave up 5 bases and J gave up 6 bases; unmatched junction bases: 12. Notes on the study in general: Donors were largely white British and mainly female; clonal diversity was possibly underestimated. Only six or seven AZD1222 recipients were seropositive at baseline.

This chain connects TRBV6-4 to TRBJ1-2; TRBD1 agrees at 7 bases. The sample here was peripheral blood, taken 28 days after the second AZD1222 dose. The receptor's source is an adult who received the AZD1222 COVID-19 vaccine. The CDR3 region is CASSPNVQGTNGYTF. As DNA, the CDR3 is TGTGCCAGCAGTCCCAACGTACAGGGGACTAATGGCTACACCTTC.